Each of the 19 T cell receptor beta chains below was sequenced from the same sample in a study of T cell changes during pregnancy in multiple sclerosis. TCRdb's copy holds only in-frame clones and misses some; the assay was immunoSEQ multiplex PCR. The sample consists of about 61,000 clones, nearly 90% of them appearing once. The sample consisted of peripheral blood, taken in the first trimester of pregnancy. These TCRs come from a female donor with multiple sclerosis, enrolled in a pregnancy study.

The chain couples TRBV7-2 to TRBJ1-5, with D maybe TRBD1 (5 bases). Germline CDR1 reads SGHTA; CDR2 reads FQGNSA. The V end was cut by 4 bases, the J end by 6 bases, with 16 bases between. This CDR3 is 15 amino acids long. DNA for the CDR3: TGTGCCAGCAGCTCCGAAGCGGGGACCACTCAGCCCCAGCATTTT. This encodes CASSSEAGTTQPQHF.

J is TRBJ2-1 and V is TRBV9; D perhaps matches TRBD2 (5 bases). The CDR3 sequence is 15 residues long. CDR1 is SGDLS, CDR2 YYNGEE, per germline. Trimming removed 3 bases from V and 6 bases from J, with 16 bases in between. CDR3 bases: TGTGCCAGCAGCGGACGGGCTAGCATCCCCAATGAGCAGTTCTTC. This encodes CASSGRASIPNEQFF.

The chain couples TRBV19 to TRBJ2-7, with D tentatively TRBD2 (5 bases). Looked up from germline, CDR1 is LNHDA and CDR2 is SQIVND (reference sequence). The CDR3 consists of 14 residues. The V end lost 6 bases, the J end lost 1 base, and 13 bases lay between the germline ends. The CDR3 nucleotides read TGTGCCAGTAGGGTTCTTAGGAGGTCCTACGAGCAGTACTTC. It yields the protein CASRVLRRSYEQYF. The full variable domain, rest sourced from reference TRBV19 and TRBJ2-7, is DGGITQSPKYLFRKEGQNVTLSCEQNLNHDAMYWYRQDPGQGLRLIYYSQIVNDFQKGDIAEGYSVSREKKESFPLTVTSAQKNPTAFYLCASRVLRRSYEQYFGPGTRLTVT.

The chain carries TRBV6-5 and TRBJ2-1, with 10 bases matching TRBD2. The J segment lost 8 bases and the V segment lost 1 base, leaving 5 bases of the junction unmatched. This CDR3 is built from 15 residues. CDR1 and CDR2 from the germline V gene are MNHEY and SVGAGI. The CDR3 DNA reads as TGTGCCAGCAGTTACTATAGCGGGAGGAGCGATGAGCAGTTCTTC. Translating gives CASSYYSGRSDEQFF.

This chain connects TRBV6-5 to TRBJ2-1; 11 bases are a match to TRBD2. Trimming cost V 5 bases and J 3 bases; bases outside gene matches: 3. Per germline, CDR1 MNHEY and CDR2 SVGAGI. This CDR3 spans 15 amino acids. CDR3 nucleotides: TGTGCCAGCAGTCCACTAGCGGGAGACTACAATGAGCAGTTCTTC. It translates to CASSPLAGDYNEQFF.

The V call is TRBV9, the J call TRBJ1-1; D gene ambiguous. CDR1 is SGDLS, CDR2 YYNGEE, per germline. Trimming pared 7 bases from V and 4 bases from J, leaving 14 bases between. The CDR3 is 13 amino acids. For the CDR3, the DNA is TGTGCCAGCGGGCCGAGAAGTGGCACTGAAGCTTTCTTT. Its protein is CASGPRSGTEAFF.

The chain employs TRBV2 and TRBJ1-1, with TRBD1 as a possible D gene (6 bases). V lost 6 bases, J lost 4 bases, and 15 bases lay in between. The CDR3 loop spans 14 amino acids. In germline, CDR1 is SNHLY, CDR2 FYNNEI. For the CDR3, the DNA is TGTGCCAGCAGCCCTGACAGGAGTAGCACTGAAGCTTTCTTT. Translation gives CASSPDRSSTEAFF.

CDR3 sequence: CASSRHRLANYGYTF. In DNA form, the CDR3 reads TGCGCCAGCAGTCGCCACAGGCTTGCTAACTATGGCTACACCTTC. The J gene is TRBJ1-2, the V gene TRBV5-1, with D possibly TRBD1 on 5 matching bases. This CDR3 comprises 15 residues. Per the germline V gene, CDR1 is SGHRS and CDR2 is YFSETQ. Deletions cut 5 bases from V and 0 bases from J, with 14 bases between.

This chain uses TRBV10-1 with TRBJ2-3; TRBD1 matches at 7 bases. CDR3 length: 15 residues. V lost 6 bases to trimming and J lost 3 bases; unmatched junction nucleotides: 9. Germline loops: CDR1 WNHNN, CDR2 SYGVQD (reference sequence). CDR3 sequence reads: CASSDDRDLTDTQYF. The CDR3 nucleotides read TGCGCCAGCAGCGACGACAGGGATTTGACAGATACGCAGTATTTT.

The chain links TRBV4-3 to TRBJ2-7; 10 bases are a match to TRBD2. V was pared by 4 bases and J by 3 bases, with 6 bases of the junction left unmatched. This CDR3 contains 15 residues. CDR1 is LGHNA, CDR2 YSLEER, per germline. The CDR3 spells CASSRRLAGDYEQYF. In DNA, the CDR3 is TGCGCCAGCAGCCGCCGTCTAGCGGGAGACTACGAGCAGTACTTC.

The DNA for the CDR3 is TGTGCCAGTAGTATGTCAGGGCTGGACTACGAGCAGTACTTC. This sequence encodes CASSMSGLDYEQYF. The chain is built from TRBV19 and TRBJ2-7; the D gene is possibly TRBD1 (5 bases). V was pared by 3 bases and J by 3 bases, with 12 bases between. CDR1 and CDR2 (germline): LNHDA, SQIVND (reference sequence). This CDR3 is 14 amino acids long.

The DNA of the CDR3 is TGTGCCAGCTCACCACCGGGACTAGCGGGAGACGGTGAGCAGTTCTTC. Translating gives CASSPPGLAGDGEQFF. The V gene is TRBV18, the J gene TRBJ2-1; 14 bases map to TRBD2. The CDR3 is 16 residues long. CDR1 is KGHSH and CDR2 is LQKENI in the germline V gene. V shed 0 bases, J shed 9 bases, and the junction held 4 bases outside the gene matches.

This chain joins TRBV27 and TRBJ1-2; the D is unclear. V gave up 6 bases and J gave up 2 bases, with 16 bases separating them. Germline CDR1 is MNHEY and CDR2 is SMNVEV (reference sequence). The CDR3 loop spans 15 amino acids. CDR3 in DNA: TGTGCCAGCAGCTCGCGCAGGTTTGCCAACTATGGCTACACCTTC. Translating it yields CASSSRRFANYGYTF.

The chain joins TRBV9 to TRBJ2-1; 9 nucleotides align to TRBD1. The CDR3 covers 15 residues. J lost 7 bases, V lost 0 bases, and 5 bases had no gene match. Germline V gene lookup returns CDR1 SGDLS and CDR2 YYNGEE. The CDR3 nucleotides read TGTGCCAGCAGCGTAGGGGGACAGGGCGGGAATGAGCAGTTCTTC. Translating it yields CASSVGGQGGNEQFF.

V and J are TRBV10-1 and TRBJ2-5; D possibly corresponds to TRBD1 (6 bases). The CDR3 is 14 amino acids. CDR1 is WNHNN and CDR2 is SYGVQD in the germline V gene (reference sequence). Deletions cut 3 bases from V and 1 base from J, with 9 bases between. CDR3: CASSDGQPQETQYF. For the CDR3, the DNA is TGCGCCAGCAGTGATGGACAGCCCCAAGAGACCCAGTACTTC.

The V gene is TRBV11-2, the J gene TRBJ2-7; D is undetermined. Trimming took off 4 bases at V and 9 bases at J, with 16 bases between the two ends. CDR1 is SGHAT and CDR2 is FQNNGV in the germline V gene. The CDR3 spans 13 residues. CDR3 residues: CASSYPEPTGQYF. DNA of the CDR3: TGTGCCAGCAGCTACCCAGAGCCCACGGGGCAGTACTTC.

This clone was counted once. The CDR3, as DNA: TGTGCCTGGAACGCGGGAACACCCACGACCTACAATGAGCAGTTCTTC. Its translation: CAWNAGTPTTYNEQFF. The J gene is TRBJ2-1, the V gene TRBV30, with D possibly matching TRBD2 (6 bases). Germline V lookup: CDR1 GTSNPN, CDR2 SVGIG (reference sequence). The CDR3 is 16 residues long. V lost 4 bases and J 2 bases, leaving 18 bases between the germline ends.

This rearrangement joins TRBV30 to TRBJ1-1; TRBD1 matches at 8 bases. The J segment lost 8 bases and the V segment lost 2 bases, leaving 7 bases of the junction unmatched. Germline CDR1 reads GTSNPN; CDR2 reads SVGIG (reference sequence). This CDR3 comprises 13 residues. CDR3 region: CAWSLSRGREAFF. The CDR3 nucleotides are TGTGCCTGGAGTCTTAGCAGGGGGCGAGAAGCTTTCTTT.

V gene TRBV10-1 combines with J gene TRBJ2-3; D gene unclear. The CDR3 contains 13 residues. The germline CDR1 and CDR2 sequences are WNHNN and SYGVQD (reference sequence). Trimming shortened V by 4 bases and J by 0 bases, and 5 bases separated the two germline ends. The CDR3 bases are TGCGCCAGCAGTGTGAGTAGCACAGATACGCAGTATTTT. Translating it yields CASSVSSTDTQYF.